The rows below give T cell receptor beta chains drawn from one sample of a study of blood T cell repertoires in COVID-19. Only in-frame clones appear in the TCRdb table, and some are missing; sequencing was by immunoSEQ multiplex PCR. Among 95,000 to 150,000 clones listed, 60% to 80% were seen once. Sequenced input: peripheral blood. The receptors shown here come from a man in his fifties or sixties with acute or convalescent COVID-19. CDR3s include the opening cysteine and the closing phenylalanine or tryptophan. D genes are given only for firm matches. For some rows the clone size is stated as once, few or many, or as a class when expanded; others skip it.

j_gene: TRBJ2-7
d_gene: .
abundance: .
v_gene: TRBV5-1
CDR3aa: CASSLVPDSYEQYF
CDR3nt: TGCGCCAGCAGCTTGGTTCCAGACTCCTACGAGCAGTACTTC

j_gene: TRBJ2-3
d_gene: .
abundance: .
v_gene: TRBV7-6
CDR3aa: CASSLGADTQYF
CDR3nt: TGTGCCAGCAGCTTAGGAGCAGATACGCAGTATTTT

j_gene: TRBJ2-1
d_gene: TRBD2
abundance: .
v_gene: TRBV19
CDR3aa: CASSPEGTSGMKDNEQFF
CDR3nt: TGTGCCAGTAGTCCCGAGGGGACTAGCGGGATGAAGGACAATGAGCAGTTCTTC

j_gene: TRBJ2-1
d_gene: TRBD2
abundance: .
v_gene: TRBV11-2
CDR3aa: CASSLALAGANEQFF
CDR3nt: TGTGCCAGCAGCTTAGCCCTAGCGGGGGCCAATGAGCAGTTCTTC

j_gene: TRBJ1-2
d_gene: TRBD1
abundance: .
v_gene: TRBV7-3
CDR3aa: CASRKGTGEYGYTF
CDR3nt: TGTGCCAGCAGAAAAGGGACAGGGGAATATGGCTACACCTTC

j_gene: TRBJ2-2
d_gene: .
abundance: few
v_gene: TRBV2
CDR3aa: CASSAREVTGELFF
CDR3nt: TGTGCCAGCAGTGCGAGAGAAGTAACCGGGGAGCTGTTTTTT

j_gene: TRBJ2-1
d_gene: TRBD1
abundance: .
v_gene: TRBV5-4
CDR3aa: CASSGLGTGANNEQFF
CDR3nt: TGTGCCAGCAGCGGACTGGGGACAGGGGCCAACAATGAGCAGTTCTTC

j_gene: TRBJ2-2
d_gene: .
abundance: .
v_gene: TRBV18
CDR3aa: CASSPPGTSWTGELFF
CDR3nt: TGTGCCAGCTCACCCCCCGGGACATCCTGGACCGGGGAGCTGTTTTTT

j_gene: TRBJ2-1
d_gene: TRBD2
abundance: .
v_gene: TRBV5-6
CDR3aa: CASSPALAGGENEQFF
CDR3nt: TGTGCCAGCAGCCCTGCACTAGCGGGGGGGGAGAATGAGCAGTTCTTC

j_gene: TRBJ1-1
d_gene: .
abundance: .
v_gene: TRBV5-1
CDR3aa: CASSQDTGDTEAFF
CDR3nt: TGCGCCAGCAGTCAGGATACGGGGGATACTGAAGCTTTCTTT

j_gene: TRBJ2-1
d_gene: .
abundance: .
v_gene: TRBV9
CDR3aa: CASSVWYSGLTPHNEQFF
CDR3nt: TGTGCCAGCAGCGTATGGTACAGCGGACTAACCCCCCACAATGAGCAGTTCTTC

j_gene: TRBJ1-1
d_gene: .
abundance: once
v_gene: TRBV2
CDR3aa: CASSSTGLNTEAFF
CDR3nt: TGTGCCAGCAGTTCGACAGGTTTGAACACTGAAGCTTTCTTT

j_gene: TRBJ2-1
d_gene: .
abundance: .
v_gene: TRBV5-1
CDR3aa: CASSSSRYNEQFF
CDR3nt: TGCGCCAGCAGCTCCTCCAGGTACAATGAGCAGTTCTTC

j_gene: TRBJ1-2
d_gene: TRBD1
abundance: few
v_gene: TRBV29-1
CDR3aa: CSVGRTGPGGYTF
CDR3nt: TGCAGCGTTGGAAGGACAGGCCCGGGGGGCTACACCTTC

j_gene: TRBJ1-2
d_gene: TRBD1
abundance: .
v_gene: TRBV5-1
CDR3aa: CASSLVGTGGYGYTF
CDR3nt: TGCGCCAGCAGCTTGGTCGGAACAGGGGGTTATGGCTACACCTTC

j_gene: TRBJ2-3
d_gene: TRBD2
abundance: .
v_gene: TRBV3-1/TRBV3-2
CDR3aa: CASSRGGAADTQYF
CDR3nt: TGTGCCAGCAGCCGCGGGGGGGCGGCAGATACGCAGTATTTT

j_gene: TRBJ2-5
d_gene: .
abundance: .
v_gene: TRBV11-2
CDR3aa: CASSLGGPGQETQYF
CDR3nt: TGTGCCAGCAGCTTAGGGGGGCCGGGACAAGAGACCCAGTACTTC

j_gene: TRBJ2-5
d_gene: TRBD1
abundance: once
v_gene: TRBV24-1
CDR3aa: CATSDASTGLVETQYF
CDR3nt: TGTGCCACCAGTGATGCGTCGACAGGGTTGGTGGAGACCCAGTACTTC

j_gene: TRBJ1-3
d_gene: .
abundance: .
v_gene: TRBV18
CDR3aa: CASSSDSGNTIYF
CDR3nt: TGTGCCAGCTCATCAGACTCTGGAAACACCATATATTTT

j_gene: TRBJ1-4
d_gene: .
abundance: .
v_gene: TRBV6-5
CDR3aa: CASSYSMANEKLFF
CDR3nt: TGTGCCAGCAGTTACTCGATGGCAAATGAAAAACTGTTTTTT

j_gene: TRBJ1-2
d_gene: TRBD1
abundance: .
v_gene: TRBV27
CDR3aa: CASSLGGGTLYGYTF
CDR3nt: TGTGCCAGCAGTTTAGGAGGGGGCACCCTATATGGCTACACCTTC

j_gene: TRBJ1-4
d_gene: TRBD1
abundance: few
v_gene: TRBV5-1
CDR3aa: CASSSSRDRTNEKLFF
CDR3nt: TGCGCCAGCAGCTCCTCGAGGGACAGAACGAATGAAAAACTGTTTTTT

j_gene: TRBJ2-1
d_gene: .
abundance: .
v_gene: TRBV7-9
CDR3aa: CASNLGVNEQFF
CDR3nt: TGTGCCAGCAACCTCGGAGTCAATGAGCAGTTCTTC

j_gene: TRBJ1-4
d_gene: .
abundance: .
v_gene: TRBV5-1
CDR3aa: CASSQAGRGKTNEKLFF
CDR3nt: TGCGCCAGCAGCCAGGCGGGTCGGGGGAAAACTAATGAAAAACTGTTTTTT

j_gene: TRBJ1-1
d_gene: .
abundance: .
v_gene: TRBV3-1/TRBV3-2
CDR3aa: CASSARDITPNTEAFF
CDR3nt: TGTGCCAGCAGCGCGAGGGACATCACACCGAACACTGAAGCTTTCTTT

j_gene: TRBJ2-1
d_gene: TRBD1
abundance: .
v_gene: TRBV5-1
CDR3aa: CASSLTTGAWEQFF
CDR3nt: TGCGCCAGCAGCTTGACCACAGGGGCTTGGGAGCAGTTCTTC

j_gene: TRBJ2-1
d_gene: .
abundance: .
v_gene: TRBV28
CDR3aa: CASIPSGSYNEQFF
CDR3nt: TGTGCCAGCATCCCCTCGGGGTCCTACAATGAGCAGTTCTTC

j_gene: TRBJ2-1
d_gene: .
abundance: .
v_gene: TRBV5-1
CDR3aa: CASSPNSARRDNEQFF
CDR3nt: TGCGCCAGCAGCCCTAACTCGGCTAGGCGGGACAATGAGCAGTTCTTC

j_gene: TRBJ2-5
d_gene: TRBD2
abundance: once
v_gene: TRBV5-1
CDR3aa: CASSPGGVQETQYF
CDR3nt: TGCGCCAGCAGCCCCGGGGGGGTCCAAGAGACCCAGTACTTC

j_gene: TRBJ2-7
d_gene: .
abundance: .
v_gene: TRBV7-3
CDR3aa: CASSLQGIAPVAYEQYF
CDR3nt: TGTGCCAGCAGCCTACAGGGCATAGCTCCGGTTGCCTACGAGCAGTACTTC

j_gene: TRBJ2-1
d_gene: .
abundance: .
v_gene: TRBV5-4
CDR3aa: CASSLDNEQFF
CDR3nt: TGTGCCAGCAGCCTTGACAATGAGCAGTTCTTC

j_gene: TRBJ2-1
d_gene: .
abundance: .
v_gene: TRBV28
CDR3aa: CASSLARSNEQFF
CDR3nt: TGTGCCAGCAGTTTGGCCAGAAGCAATGAGCAGTTCTTC

j_gene: TRBJ2-1
d_gene: .
abundance: .
v_gene: TRBV6-5
CDR3aa: CASSYRNRVDEQFF
CDR3nt: TGTGCCAGCAGTTATCGCAACAGGGTCGATGAGCAGTTCTTC

j_gene: TRBJ2-6
d_gene: TRBD1
abundance: .
v_gene: TRBV3-1/TRBV3-2
CDR3aa: CASSEGTGGAGGANVLTF
CDR3nt: TGTGCCAGCAGCGAAGGGACAGGGGGCGCAGGAGGGGCCAACGTCCTGACTTTC

j_gene: TRBJ1-5
d_gene: TRBD1
abundance: .
v_gene: TRBV15
CDR3aa: CATSRDRQGSKQPQHF
CDR3nt: TGTGCCACCAGCAGAGATCGACAGGGAAGTAAGCAGCCCCAGCATTTT

j_gene: TRBJ1-4
d_gene: .
abundance: few
v_gene: TRBV15
CDR3aa: CATSRYAGENEKLFF
CDR3nt: TGTGCCACCAGCAGGTACGCGGGGGAGAATGAAAAACTGTTTTTT

j_gene: TRBJ2-1
d_gene: TRBD2
abundance: .
v_gene: TRBV6-1
CDR3aa: CASSEYTSGSRRAINEQFF
CDR3nt: TGTGCCAGCAGTGAATATACTAGCGGGAGTCGACGGGCTATCAATGAGCAGTTCTTC

j_gene: TRBJ1-2
d_gene: .
abundance: .
v_gene: TRBV11-3
CDR3aa: CASSSYREGYGYTF
CDR3nt: TGTGCCAGCAGCTCCTACAGGGAAGGCTATGGCTACACCTTC

j_gene: TRBJ1-2
d_gene: .
abundance: .
v_gene: TRBV10-2
CDR3aa: CASRRGVDHNYGYTF
CDR3nt: TGCGCCAGCAGACGCGGGGTAGATCACAACTATGGCTACACCTTC

j_gene: TRBJ1-5
d_gene: .
abundance: .
v_gene: TRBV2
CDR3aa: CASSYTGVSNQPQHF
CDR3nt: TGTGCCAGCAGTTATACCGGGGTTTCTAATCAGCCCCAGCATTTT

j_gene: TRBJ1-1
d_gene: TRBD1
abundance: few
v_gene: TRBV15
CDR3aa: CATSSNRGHTEAFF
CDR3nt: TGTGCCACCAGCAGCAACAGGGGGCACACTGAAGCTTTCTTT

j_gene: TRBJ1-1
d_gene: .
abundance: .
v_gene: TRBV7-3
CDR3aa: CASSTTGGNTEAFF
CDR3nt: TGTGCCAGCAGTACAACGGGGGGGAACACTGAAGCTTTCTTT

j_gene: TRBJ2-5
d_gene: TRBD2
abundance: .
v_gene: TRBV3-1/TRBV3-2
CDR3aa: CASSQVPSGQVAQYF
CDR3nt: TGTGCCAGCAGCCAAGTCCCTAGCGGACAAGTGGCCCAGTACTTC

j_gene: TRBJ1-4
d_gene: .
abundance: once
v_gene: TRBV27
CDR3aa: CASRRVPGVQEKLFF
CDR3nt: TGTGCCAGCAGGAGAGTCCCAGGGGTTCAGGAAAAACTGTTTTTT

j_gene: TRBJ1-5
d_gene: TRBD1
abundance: .
v_gene: TRBV7-2
CDR3aa: CASSQTGGNQPQHF
CDR3nt: TGTGCCAGCAGCCAGACAGGGGGCAATCAGCCCCAGCATTTT

j_gene: TRBJ1-1
d_gene: TRBD1
abundance: few
v_gene: TRBV20-1
CDR3aa: CSARGSSDFF
CDR3nt: TGCAGTGCCAGGGGGTCTTCCGACTTCTTT

j_gene: TRBJ2-5
d_gene: TRBD1
abundance: .
v_gene: TRBV7-3
CDR3aa: CASSPSTGVRETQYF
CDR3nt: TGTGCCAGCAGCCCCAGCACAGGGGTCCGGGAGACCCAGTACTTC

j_gene: TRBJ1-1
d_gene: .
abundance: .
v_gene: TRBV4-1
CDR3aa: CASSQDRGIEAFF
CDR3nt: TGCGCCAGCAGCCAAGATCGGGGGATTGAAGCTTTCTTT